The 8 T cell receptor beta chains below come from one sample, sequenced in a study of regulatory T cells in long-lasting Graves disease. Time point given: newly diagnosed GD, antithyroid drugs for less than 3 months. Researchers made the TCR library from RNA that was extracted from PBMCs. CDR3 regions were amplified by Arm-PCR using iRepertoire HTBI primers to build TCR beta libraries. TCRdb called the multiplex PCR reads again in MiXCR, with one record for every CDR3 protein. Of around 420,000 distinct CDR3 sequences detected, around a sixth appear once; the ten largest clones hold 22%. This sample comprised peripheral blood mononuclear cells (PBMCs), obtained at new diagnosis, from a patient treated with antithyroid drugs. Every receptor here comes from a female donor with Graves disease.

The table lists this clonotype with many counts. The chain couples TRBV28 to TRBJ1-4, with D unclear. This CDR3 has 17 residues. Looked up from germline, CDR1 is MDHEN and CDR2 is SYDVKM. With 0 bases removed from V and 3 bases from J, the gap between germline ends came to 14 bases. CDR3 in amino acids: CASSLWIGQNPNEKLFF. In DNA form, the CDR3 reads TGTGCCAGCAGTTTATGGATAGGGCAGAATCCTAATGAAAAACTGTTTTTT.

This clonotype was found many times. The CDR3 nucleotides read TGTGCCAGCAGCTTATTTCCGGGACTTCAAGAGACCCAGTACTTC. Translation gives CASSLFPGLQETQYF. This chain connects TRBV7-3 to TRBJ2-5; a possible D gene is TRBD2 (6 bases). Germline V gives CDR1 SGHTA, CDR2 FQGTGA. This CDR3 comprises 15 residues. V was clipped by 2 bases and J by 2 bases, with 12 bases between them.

This chain connects TRBV7-2 to TRBJ2-1, with a tentative D call TRBD1 (6 bases). Trimming cost V 5 bases and J 3 bases, with 17 bases left between them. Per the germline V gene, CDR1 is SGHTA and CDR2 is FQGNSA. This CDR3 has 16 amino acids. CDR3 sequence reads: CASSLQPTGNYNEQFF. The CDR3, as DNA: TGTGCCAGCAGCCTCCAGCCGACAGGCAACTACAATGAGCAGTTCTTC.

This clonotype was seen repeatedly, ten times or more. The chain carries TRBV11-2 and TRBJ2-1; D is perhaps TRBD1 (6 bases). Per germline, CDR1 SGHAT and CDR2 FQNNGV. The CDR3 has 14 amino acids. Trimming took off 0 bases at V and 7 bases at J, with 10 bases between the two ends. Here the CDR3 DNA reads TGTGCCAGCAGCTTAGACAATAGGGGGAATGAGCAGTTCTTC. Translated: CASSLDNRGNEQFF.

This clonotype was seen more than once but under ten times. The genes are TRBV29-1 and TRBJ2-3; D remains ambiguous. Germline CDR1 reads SQVTM; CDR2 reads ANQGSEA. The length of the CDR3 is 12 residues. V gave up 6 bases and J gave up 1 base, with 8 bases separating them. The CDR3 protein is CSVTTGTDTQYF. DNA for the CDR3: TGCAGCGTGACCACGGGCACAGATACGCAGTATTTT.

The gene calls are TRBV27 and TRBJ2-3, with unresolved D. The CDR3 has 13 amino acids. The V and J ends lost 6 bases and 3 bases respectively, with 10 bases between them. Per germline, CDR1 MNHEY and CDR2 SMNVEV (reference sequence). CDR3 sequence reads: CASSPTWTDTQYF. The CDR3 DNA is TGTGCCAGCAGCCCTACTTGGACAGATACGCAGTATTTT.

This clonotype was seen only a few times. This rearrangement joins TRBV7-2 to TRBJ1-1; possibly TRBD1 for D (5 bases). This CDR3 is 16 amino acids long. Germline lookup yields CDR1 SGHTA and CDR2 FQGNSA. V was trimmed by 5 bases and J by 1 base, leaving 17 bases between them. DNA for the CDR3: TGTGCCAGCAGCCGTCCGGTTGGGGGGGGGAACACTGAAGCTTTCTTT. Amino acid sequence: CASSRPVGGGNTEAFF.

This chain joins TRBV4-1 and TRBJ2-5, with unresolved D. Germline loops: CDR1 MGHRA, CDR2 YSYEKL. The V and J ends lost 4 bases and 0 bases respectively, with 12 bases between them. This CDR3 contains 15 residues. The CDR3 DNA is TGCGCCAGCAGCCGACTCCCCTTAGACCAAGAGACCCAGTACTTC. Protein: CASSRLPLDQETQYF.